Each of the 4 T cell receptor beta chains below was sequenced from the same sample in a study of OX40 agonist ivuxolimab in advanced cancers. Produced via immunoSEQ multiplex PCR; TCRdb's table is partial and in-frame only. The table has 85,000 to 100,000 clones, approximately 93% seen once. Source: CD4+ or CD8+ T cells sorted from blood, taken in a trial of the OX40 agonist ivuxolimab. Source of these receptors: an adult with an advanced solid tumor such as melanoma, head and neck, liver or kidney cancer.

The rearrangement joins TRBV11-2 to TRBJ2-7; D gene unclear. Germline assignment: CDR1 SGHAT and CDR2 FQNNGV. Trimming stripped 0 bases from V and 1 base from J, with 4 bases between. The CDR3 contains 13 residues. CDR3 nucleotide sequence: TGTGCCAGCAGCTTAGAACAGTCCTACGAGCAGTACTTC. It yields the protein CASSLEQSYEQYF.

CDR3 amino acids: CASSRGRSYEQYF. CDR3 DNA sequence: TGTGCCAGCTCTAGGGGTCGCTCCTACGAGCAGTACTTC. The rearrangement uses TRBV27 and TRBJ2-7; weak D call: TRBD1 (5 bases). This CDR3 region has 13 residues. V was shortened by 8 bases and J by 0 bases, with 11 bases between the two germline ends. The germline CDR1 and CDR2 sequences are MNHEY and SMNVEV (reference sequence).

CDR3 in amino acids: CASVGGHLRYGYTF. In nucleotides, the CDR3 is TGTGCCAGCGTGGGGGGCCACTTACGCTATGGCTACACCTTC. The V gene is TRBV7-9, the J gene TRBJ1-2, with a tentative D call TRBD1 (6 bases). Per the germline V gene, CDR1 is SEHNR and CDR2 is FQNEAQ (reference sequence). This CDR3 is built from 14 residues. V dropped 8 bases and J dropped 4 bases, with 17 bases sitting between them.

This clone has just one count. J is TRBJ2-7 and V is TRBV5-4, with D possibly being TRBD2 (6 bases). The germline V gene has CDR1 SGHNT and CDR2 YYREEE (reference sequence). Trimming took off 2 bases at V and 2 bases at J, with 14 bases between the two ends. The CDR3 runs 15 residues. CDR3 sequence reads: CASSFNRGGTYEQYF. The CDR3 coding sequence is TGTGCCAGCAGCTTTAACCGGGGAGGAACCTACGAGCAGTACTTC.